These 29 T cell receptor beta chains were sequenced from one sample in a study of cytomegalovirus exposure and HLA in healthy donors. PCR involved 60 Vbeta and 13 Jbeta primers. The data were produced by immunoSEQ multiplex PCR, yet TCRdb's version contains in-frame clones alone and is incomplete. The data hold roughly 120,000 clones, with 55% to 70% observed a single time. Sequencing was done on a sample of PBMCs. The receptor set was obtained from a woman aged 30 to 39 in good health and CMV-seronegative.

The rearrangement joins TRBV28 to TRBJ2-2, with D maybe TRBD2 (5 bases). Germline lookup yields CDR1 MDHEN and CDR2 SYDVKM. CDR3 length equals 17 residues. V dropped 3 bases and J dropped 1 base, with 15 bases sitting between them. The CDR3 coding sequence is TGTGCCAGCAGTTTGCCTTCCGGGGTGAAGAACACCGGGGAGCTGTTTTTT. It yields the protein CASSLPSGVKNTGELFF.

The rearrangement links TRBV27 to TRBJ1-5; D unresolved. The CDR3 runs to 14 residues. V was clipped by 0 bases and J by 3 bases, with 6 bases between them. Germline V gives CDR1 MNHEY, CDR2 SMNVEV (reference sequence). In nucleotides, the CDR3 is TGTGCCAGCAGTTTATCAGCGACCAATCAGCCCCAGCATTTT. Encoded protein: CASSLSATNQPQHF.

The chain employs TRBV11-2 and TRBJ2-7; D remains unclear. CDR1 and CDR2 (germline): SGHAT, FQNNGV. The length of the CDR3 is 18 residues. V lost 5 bases and J lost 0, with 23 bases in between. The CDR3 is CASSRTHTQGWSSYEQYF. The CDR3 nucleotides are TGTGCCAGCAGCCGAACACATACCCAAGGATGGAGCTCCTACGAGCAGTACTTC. Filled out from reference TRBV11-2 and TRBJ2-7, the complete variable domain reads EAGVAQSPRYKIIEKRQSVAFWCNPISGHATLYWYQQILGQGPKLLIQFQNNGVVDDSQLPKDRFSAERLKGVDSTLKIQPAKLEDSAVYLCASSRTHTQGWSSYEQYFGPGTRLTVT.

The CDR3 DNA reads TGTGCCAGCAGTTTAGAGGGAGGGCCCAACGAGCAGTACTTC. Its translation is CASSLEGGPNEQYF. The gene calls are TRBV28 and TRBJ2-7, with 7 bases identical to TRBD2. The trim removed 2 bases at V and 5 bases at J, leaving 6 bases unmatched. The CDR3 runs 14 residues. In germline, CDR1 is MDHEN, CDR2 SYDVKM.

The chain recombines TRBV7-9 with TRBJ2-3, with 15 positions matching TRBD2. This CDR3 has 16 residues. Germline V gives CDR1 SEHNR, CDR2 FQNEAQ (reference sequence). Trimming at V came to 5 bases and at J to 4 bases, leaving 4 bases not matched to a gene. The CDR3 protein is CASSRGLAGGADTQYF. DNA for the CDR3: TGTGCCAGCAGCAGGGGACTAGCGGGAGGCGCAGATACGCAGTATTTT.

The genes are TRBV6-6 and TRBJ1-5; TRBD1 is a possible D gene (5 bases). The germline V and J ends were trimmed by 3 bases and 3 bases, with 12 bases remaining between them. Germline lookup yields CDR1 MNHNY and CDR2 SVGAGI (reference sequence). CDR3 length equals 15 residues. The CDR3 protein is CASSYYDSYNQPQHF. CDR3 DNA: TGTGCCAGCAGTTATTATGACAGCTACAATCAGCCCCAGCATTTT.

The chain links TRBV28 to TRBJ1-4; D unresolved. CDR1 and CDR2 from the germline V gene are MDHEN and SYDVKM. The CDR3 extends over 17 amino acids. V shed 3 bases and J shed 0 bases, with 14 bases lying between them. Here the CDR3 reads CASSFLPYRTTNEKLFF. CDR3 coding DNA: TGTGCCAGCAGTTTTTTGCCGTACAGAACAACTAATGAAAAACTGTTTTTT. Filled out from reference TRBV28 and TRBJ1-4, the complete variable domain reads DVKVTQSSRYLVKRTGEKVFLECVQDMDHENMFWYRQDPGLGLRLIYFSYDVKMKEKGDIPEGYSVSREKKERFSLILESASTNQTSMYLCASSFLPYRTTNEKLFFGSGTQLSVL.

This clone was counted only a few times. Other DNA sequences within the sample encode an identical CDR3. The gene calls are TRBV5-1 and TRBJ2-3, with D possibly being TRBD2 (6 bases). The ends were cut back, 0 bases at V and 1 base at J, with 6 bases in the middle. The germline V gene has CDR1 SGHRS and CDR2 YFSETQ. This CDR3 region has 14 residues. CDR3 coding DNA: TGCGCCAGCAGCTTGGCGGGAGGCACAGATACGCAGTATTTT. This sequence encodes CASSLAGGTDTQYF.

In its sample, this clone was seen a few times. This chain uses TRBV10-3 with TRBJ2-1, with 11 bases fitting TRBD2. Unmatched junction bases numbered 6, after V lost 3 bases and J lost 8 bases. The CDR3 runs to 15 residues. CDR1 and CDR2 from the germline V gene are ENHRY and SYGVKD. Here the CDR3 reads CAISDRLAGGHEQFF. The DNA for the CDR3 is TGTGCCATCAGTGATAGGCTAGCGGGAGGTCATGAGCAGTTCTTC.

V usage is TRBV9 and J usage is TRBJ2-5, with 7 bases lining up with TRBD2. The trim removed 4 bases at V and 5 bases at J, leaving 2 bases unmatched. CDR3 length: 12 residues. Germline lookup yields CDR1 SGDLS and CDR2 YYNGEE. The CDR3 nucleotides are TGTGCCAGCAGCCCCGGGGGGGAGACCCAGTACTTC. It codes for CASSPGGETQYF. Combining the CDR3 with reference TRBV9 and TRBJ2-5 gives the whole variable domain DSGVTQTPKHLITATGQRVTLRCSPRSGDLSVYWYQQSLDQGLQFLIQYYNGEERAKGNILERFSAQQFPDLHSELNLSSLELGDSALYFCASSPGGETQYFGPGTRLLVL.

CDR3 bases: TGTGCCAGCAGTTCCAGGACAGGGCTGAACACTGAAGCTTTCTTT. Translating it yields CASSSRTGLNTEAFF. The chain has TRBV7-9 and TRBJ1-1; 8 nucleotides line up with TRBD1. CDR1 is SEHNR and CDR2 is FQNEAQ in the germline V gene (reference sequence). The length of the CDR3 is 15 residues. J lost 0 bases, V lost 6 bases, and 6 bases had no gene match. The full variable domain, in which reference TRBV7-9 and TRBJ1-1 provide the parts outside the CDR3, is DTGVSQNPRHKITKRGQNVTFRCDPISEHNRLYWYRQTLGQGPEFLTYFQNEAQLEKSRLLSDRFSAERPKGSFSTLEIQRTEQGDSAMYLCASSSRTGLNTEAFFGQGTRLTVV.

This clone has a single count. The chain carries TRBV9 and TRBJ2-6, with no clear D. The CDR3 has 16 amino acids. Germline lookup yields CDR1 SGDLS and CDR2 YYNGEE. Trimming pared 4 bases from V and 0 bases from J, leaving 11 bases between. CDR3 sequence reads: CASSPRLSSGANVLTF. The DNA for the CDR3 is TGTGCCAGCAGCCCCCGACTGAGCTCTGGGGCCAACGTCCTGACTTTC.

The chain recombines TRBV12-5 with TRBJ2-7; D remains unclear. V lost 7 bases and J lost 3, with 16 bases in between. Germline assignment: CDR1 LGHNT and CDR2 FRNRAP. The CDR3 is 14 amino acids. Here the CDR3 reads CASVAWPFHYEQYF. Here the CDR3 DNA reads TGTGCTAGTGTGGCCTGGCCATTCCACTACGAGCAGTACTTC.

This clone has more than one count but fewer than ten. V usage is TRBV19 and J usage is TRBJ2-1; 12 bases line up with TRBD2. Germline CDR1 LNHDA, CDR2 SQIVND (reference sequence). CDR3 size: 16 residues. V shed 6 bases, J shed 4 bases, and the junction held 7 bases outside the gene matches. DNA for the CDR3: TGTGCCAGTAGACGACTAGCGGGAGAGGGGTACAATGAGCAGTTCTTC. As protein: CASRRLAGEGYNEQFF.

The gene calls are TRBV7-6 and TRBJ2-2, with 13 bases lining up with TRBD2. Germline V gene sequence: CDR1 SGHVS, CDR2 FNYEAQ. This CDR3 is 19 amino acids long. The V gene end was trimmed by 5 bases and the J gene end by 5 bases; junction bases not matched to a gene: 14. CDR3 nucleotide sequence: TGTGCCAGCAGCCCCGGACTAGCGGGAGTTATAGGAGGGACCGGGGAGCTGTTTTTT. The encoded protein is CASSPGLAGVIGGTGELFF.

The CDR3 nucleotides are TGTGCCAGCGACAGGGACTCCAATCAGCCCCAGCATTTT. Its translation: CASDRDSNQPQHF. The genes are TRBV28 and TRBJ1-5; the match to TRBD1 covers 7 bases. The V segment lost 8 bases and the J segment 3 bases; nucleotides outside the gene matches: 4. The germline V gene encodes CDR1 MDHEN and CDR2 SYDVKM. The length of the CDR3 is 13 residues. The full variable domain, its missing parts supplied by reference TRBV28 and TRBJ1-5, is DVKVTQSSRYLVKRTGEKVFLECVQDMDHENMFWYRQDPGLGLRLIYFSYDVKMKEKGDIPEGYSVSREKKERFSLILESASTNQTSMYLCASDRDSNQPQHFGDGTRLSIL.

The rearrangement uses TRBV5-6 and TRBJ2-7; tentatively, D is TRBD2 (5 bases). CDR1 is SGHDT and CDR2 is YYEEEE in the germline V gene. V lost 0 bases, J lost 4 bases, and 8 bases lay in between. The CDR3 extends over 13 amino acids. The CDR3 here is CASSLALVYEQYF. DNA of the CDR3: TGTGCCAGCAGCTTGGCACTAGTTTACGAGCAGTACTTC.

In DNA, the CDR3 is TGTGCCAGCAGTCAGAAATCCGAGAACACTGAAGCTTTCTTT. It is translated as CASSQKSENTEAFF. This sequence joins TRBV6-5 and TRBJ1-1, with no clear D. Germline lookup yields CDR1 MNHEY and CDR2 SVGAGI. The germline V and J ends were trimmed by 5 bases and 1 base, with 11 bases remaining between them. The CDR3 covers 14 residues.

V and J are TRBV9 and TRBJ2-1; D remains unclear. This CDR3 contains 13 residues. V was clipped by 1 base and J by 6 bases, with 8 bases between them. From germline, CDR1 is SGDLS and CDR2 YYNGEE. CDR3 nucleotide sequence: TGTGCCAGCAGCGTACAAGCCTCCAATGAGCAGTTCTTC. Protein product: CASSVQASNEQFF.

This sequence joins TRBV28 and TRBJ1-2; D not certain. This CDR3 contains 15 residues. The ends were cut back, 1 base at V and 0 bases at J, with 9 bases in the middle. Per the germline V gene, CDR1 is MDHEN and CDR2 is SYDVKM. The CDR3 sequence is CASSLSDNTNYGYTF. The CDR3 DNA reads TGTGCCAGCAGTTTATCTGACAATACTAACTATGGCTACACCTTC.

This chain joins TRBV29-1 and TRBJ1-1, with D hard to call. CDR3 length: 14 amino acids. Germline V gene sequence: CDR1 SQVTM, CDR2 ANQGSEA. Deletions cut 0 bases from V and 0 bases from J, with 8 bases between. The CDR3 region is CSVEDAHMNTEAFF. The CDR3 bases are TGCAGCGTTGAAGATGCCCACATGAACACTGAAGCTTTCTTT. Variable domain in full (rest from reference TRBV29-1 and TRBJ1-1): SAVISQKPSRDICQRGTSLTIQCQVDSQVTMMFWYRQQPGQSLTLIATANQGSEATYESGFVIDKFPISRPNLTFSTLTVSNMSPEDSSIYLCSVEDAHMNTEAFFGQGTRLTVV.

The chain recombines TRBV15 with TRBJ2-1; tentatively, D is TRBD2 (5 bases). Germline lookup yields CDR1 LNHNV and CDR2 YYDKDF (reference sequence). This CDR3 region has 16 residues. V lost 1 base and J lost 9, with 19 bases in between. DNA for the CDR3: TGTGCCACCAGCAGAGCGACCTTAGCGAGACGAACTGAGCAGTTCTTC. Translated, it gives CATSRATLARRTEQFF.

This clone came up a few times. V gene TRBV5-1 combines with J gene TRBJ2-4; 10 bases are shared with TRBD1. The germline gives CDR1 SGHRS, CDR2 YFSETQ. There are 17 residues in the CDR3. Germline trimming cut 0 bases from V and 9 bases from J; bases unmatched to any gene: 12. The CDR3 nucleotides read TGCGCCAGCAGCTTGGCGGGAGACAGGGGGCAATCGACCATTCAGTACTTC. Its translation: CASSLAGDRGQSTIQYF.

This clone has more than one count but fewer than ten. The chain couples TRBV5-1 to TRBJ2-1; 11 nucleotides line up with TRBD2. The CDR3 length is 15 residues. The trim removed 4 bases at V and 4 bases at J, leaving 4 bases unmatched. Germline loops: CDR1 SGHRS, CDR2 YFSETQ. CDR3 residues: CASSLTSGTYNEQFF. In DNA, the CDR3 is TGCGCCAGCAGCCTGACTAGCGGGACGTACAATGAGCAGTTCTTC.

J is TRBJ2-7 and V is TRBV6-5, with 7 bases identical to TRBD2. The germline V gene encodes CDR1 MNHEY and CDR2 SVGAGI. CDR3 length: 15 residues. J lost 1 base, V lost 2 bases, and 5 bases had no gene match. The CDR3 sequence: CASSYGLDQSYEQYF. The DNA for the CDR3 is TGTGCCAGCAGTTACGGACTAGACCAATCCTACGAGCAGTACTTC.

The chain couples TRBV7-9 to TRBJ2-5; TRBD1 matches 12 bases. The J call may be in error: the DNA end matches TRBJ2-7 better. This CDR3 has 18 residues. CDR1 and CDR2 (germline): SEHNR, FQNEAQ (reference sequence). The CDR3 protein is CASSLARFRDRGHYEQYF. CDR3 coding DNA: TGTGCCAGCAGCTTAGCGAGGTTCAGGGACAGGGGGCACTACGAGCAGTACTTC.

This chain connects TRBV5-1 to TRBJ2-7, with D perhaps TRBD1 (5 bases). Trimming removed 1 base from V and 4 bases from J, with 12 bases in between. CDR3 length: 14 residues. Germline CDR1 is SGHRS and CDR2 is YFSETQ. The CDR3 region has the DNA TGCGCCAGCAGCTTGACAGGACCTCAATACGAGCAGTACTTC. It encodes CASSLTGPQYEQYF.

The rearrangement joins TRBV12-5 to TRBJ2-1; 12 nucleotides line up with TRBD2. This CDR3 is 19 amino acids long. J lost 0 bases, V lost 1 base, and 7 bases had no gene match. Germline CDR1 LGHNT, CDR2 FRNRAP. CDR3 sequence: CASGLGLAGALSSYNEQFF. DNA for the CDR3: TGTGCTAGTGGTTTGGGACTAGCGGGGGCCTTAAGCTCCTACAATGAGCAGTTCTTC.

In this sample, this clone turned up a few times. The V call is TRBV9, the J call TRBJ2-1; possible D gene TRBD1, 6 bases. This CDR3 comprises 16 residues. The germline V gene encodes CDR1 SGDLS and CDR2 YYNGEE. Trimming stripped 0 bases from V and 6 bases from J, with 16 bases between. The CDR3, as DNA: TGTGCCAGCAGCGTAGGGGGTTGGGGGCCCGGCAATGAGCAGTTCTTC. This translates into CASSVGGWGPGNEQFF.